This entry is about one T cell receptor beta chain. Antigen unknown. PCR was performed using 60 Vbeta and 13 Jbeta primers. The data were produced by immunoSEQ multiplex PCR, yet TCRdb's version contains in-frame clones alone and is incomplete. The sample shows 150,000 or so clones, about 80% of them seen only once. Trimming took off 3 bases at V and 6 bases at J, with 21 bases between the two ends. The CDR3 loop spans 16 amino acids. The V gene's germline CDR1 is MNHEY and CDR2 SMNVEV (reference sequence). This specimen belongs to a study of cytomegalovirus exposure and HLA in healthy donors. Overall study context: Sequencing of 150 million to 200 million T cells in an earlier analysis found about 120 million unique TCR beta sequences. In terms of ancestry, the Caucasian-associated cluster contained 75% to 90% of the approximately 400 genotyped donors.

Notes on the study in general: Donors belonging to an Asian-associated ancestry cluster reportedly showed fewer N-insertions in productive TCRs than the roughly 680-donor mean, according to what a later analysis found.

The sample was PBMCs. The clonotype originates from a middle-aged man in good health and CMV-seropositive. The V and J genes are TRBV27 and TRBJ2-7; weak D call: TRBD2 (5 bases). This CDR3 reads CASSFQSLRGVGEQYF. The CDR3 DNA reads as TGTGCCAGCAGTTTCCAGTCATTACGGGGAGTGGGCGAGCAGTACTTC.